The 3 T cell receptor beta chains below were found in one sample sequenced in a study of blood T cells in healthy people across ages. Sample-barcoded 5' priming and a J-beta primer mix drove a second PCR of about 6 to 11 cycles. TCRdb redid the calling of the 5' RACE reads with MiXCR, one entry per CDR3 protein. Of roughly 640,000 distinct CDR3 sequences listed, 25% to 30% were seen once; the top ten hold 15% to 17%. The specimen sequenced was blood. All receptors come from a woman of 80 years or more in good health.

In its sample, this clonotype was seen many times. The chain is built from TRBV20-1 and TRBJ1-4; D call uncertain. This CDR3 region has 14 residues. V dropped 5 bases and J dropped 1 base, with 11 bases sitting between them. Germline-derived CDR1 and CDR2 are DFQATT and SNEGSKA (reference sequence). CDR3 amino acids: CSAARSITNEKLFF. Here the CDR3 DNA reads TGCAGTGCTGCCAGAAGTATAACTAATGAAAAACTGTTTTTT.

The chain is built from TRBV30 and TRBJ2-1; D call uncertain. The CDR3 extends over 14 amino acids. V was pared by 0 bases and J by 4 bases, with 10 bases between. Germline CDR1 and CDR2: GTSNPN and SVGIG (reference sequence). DNA for the CDR3: TGTGCCTGGAGTGTCAGAGCGTCTTACAATGAGCAGTTCTTC. This encodes CAWSVRASYNEQFF. Full variable domain (outside the CDR3, taken from reference TRBV30 and TRBJ2-1): SQTIHQWPATLVQPVGSPLSLECTVEGTSNPNLYWYRQAAGRGLQLLFYSVGIGQISSEVPQNLSASRPQDRQFILSSKKLLLSDSGFYLCAWSVRASYNEQFFGPGTRLTVL.

This clonotype was seen many times. The V gene is TRBV29-1, the J gene TRBJ1-5; no clear D gene. V gave up 7 bases and J gave up 4 bases, with 17 bases separating them. Germline CDR1 SQVTM, CDR2 ANQGSEA. The CDR3 totals 14 residues. The CDR3 spells CSGKGVTRNQPQHF. CDR3 bases: TGCAGCGGGAAAGGCGTGACTAGGAATCAGCCCCAGCATTTT.